These 26 T cell receptor beta chains share one sample of origin, sequenced in a study of CD8 T cells in ankylosing spondylitis. One entry per CDR3 protein results from TCRdb running MiXCR on the 5' RACE reads. The sample shows approximately 200,000 distinct CDR3 sequences, around 13% of them seen only once. Sample: blood, either unsorted or a sorted T cell fraction (not recorded which). The receptors here all came from a male donor with ankylosing spondylitis or in good health (not recorded which).

A few counts support this clonotype. The rearrangement uses TRBV9 and TRBJ2-2; D not resolved. Germline V gene lookup returns CDR1 SGDLS and CDR2 YYNGEE. Trimming took off 0 bases at V and 1 base at J, with 4 bases between the two ends. CDR3 length: 14 residues. The DNA for the CDR3 is TGTGCCAGCAGCGTAGTCTTGAACACCGGGGAGCTGTTTTTT. Encoded protein: CASSVVLNTGELFF.

This clonotype has more than one count but fewer than ten. The gene calls are TRBV12-3 or TRBV12-4 and TRBJ2-2; D gene ambiguous. This CDR3 comprises 16 residues. Trimming removed 1 base at V and 0 bases at J, with 9 bases between. CDR3 bases: TGTGCCAGCAGTTTAGAGTTCGGAGCGAACACCGGGGAGCTGTTTTTT. It codes for CASSLEFGANTGELFF.

This clonotype came up a few times. This chain uses TRBV21-1 with TRBJ2-1; the table assigns TRBD1, which was not confirmed against the DNA. TRBV21-1 is an annotated pseudogene. The CDR3 contains 15 residues. As DNA, the CDR3 is TGTGCCAGCAGCATTCGGGACAGGGGTGAGAATGAGCAGTTCTTC. Its translation is CASSIRDRGENEQFF.

This clonotype was seen more than once but under ten times. The gene calls are TRBV2 and TRBJ2-5, with 12 bases matching TRBD2. The V segment lost 11 bases and the J segment 5 bases; nucleotides outside the gene matches: 9. This CDR3 region has 14 residues. Germline V CDR1 and CDR2: SNHLY, FYNNEI. The CDR3 sequence is CAVTTSGGDETQYF. As DNA, the CDR3 is TGTGCCGTTACGACTAGCGGGGGAGATGAGACCCAGTACTTC.

This chain connects TRBV28 to TRBJ2-7; 8 bases match TRBD1. J gave up 5 bases and V 4 bases, and 10 bases lay outside the gene matches. Germline loops: CDR1 MDHEN, CDR2 SYDVKM. This CDR3 has 15 residues. The CDR3 spells CASSSPRAGGDEQYF. CDR3 DNA sequence: TGTGCCAGCAGTTCACCTAGGGCAGGGGGCGACGAGCAGTACTTC.

The chain couples TRBV24-1 to TRBJ2-1; D gene ambiguous. The germline V gene has CDR1 KGHDR and CDR2 SFDVKD. CDR3 length: 16 amino acids. Trimming cost V 3 bases and J 3 bases, with 14 bases left between them. The CDR3 DNA sequence: TGTGCCACCAGTGATGTAGGCGGAGTGGTCTACAATGAGCAGTTCTTC. Translated: CATSDVGGVVYNEQFF.

This clonotype was observed a handful of times. The chain joins TRBV7-8 to TRBJ2-7; TRBD1 matches 8 bases. The germline CDR1 and CDR2 sequences are SGHVS and FQNEAQ. With V trimmed by 0 bases and J by 6 bases, 7 bases remained unmatched. The CDR3 runs 15 residues. The CDR3: CASSLAHQGAVEQYF. CDR3 nucleotides: TGTGCCAGCAGCTTAGCGCATCAGGGGGCGGTCGAGCAGTACTTC.

CDR3 DNA sequence: TGTGCCAGCAGTTTATTCTCCGGCGCCCGAAATACAGATACGCAGTATTTT. Translated: CASSLFSGARNTDTQYF. The chain has TRBV27 and TRBJ2-3, with unresolved D. V lost 1 base, J lost 3 bases, and 17 bases lay in between. The CDR3 is made up of 17 amino acids. CDR1 MNHEY and CDR2 SMNVEV come from the germline V gene (reference sequence).

This sequence joins TRBV28 and TRBJ2-7; D is ambiguous. CDR3 length: 15 amino acids. Germline CDR1 reads MDHEN; CDR2 reads SYDVKM. Trimming shortened V by 5 bases and J by 5 bases, and 19 bases separated the two germline ends. This CDR3 reads CASSTPRQERNEQYF. The CDR3 region has the DNA TGTGCCAGCAGTACCCCAAGGCAGGAAAGGAACGAGCAGTACTTC.

This chain uses TRBV13 with TRBJ2-4; D uncertain. CDR1 and CDR2 (germline): PRHDT, FYEKMQ (reference sequence). V dropped 5 bases and J dropped 0 bases, with 8 bases sitting between them. CDR3 length: 14 amino acids. The CDR3 bases are TGTGCCAGCAGCCCACCCCTAGCCAAAAACATTCAGTACTTC. Amino acid sequence: CASSPPLAKNIQYF.

V usage is TRBV13 and J usage is TRBJ2-2, with 9 bases fitting TRBD1. The V gene's germline CDR1 is PRHDT and CDR2 FYEKMQ (reference sequence). Trimming at V came to 4 bases and at J to 6 bases, leaving 6 bases not matched to a gene. The CDR3 covers 15 residues. In nucleotides, the CDR3 is TGTGCCAGCAGCTGGGGGACAGGGAAGGCCGGGGAGCTGTTTTTT. Its protein product is CASSWGTGKAGELFF.

This clonotype showed up just a few times. This sequence joins TRBV4-1 and TRBJ2-3, with D perhaps TRBD2 (7 bases). The V gene's germline CDR1 is MGHRA and CDR2 YSYEKL. The CDR3 totals 17 residues. V was pared by 0 bases and J by 6 bases, with 19 bases between. The CDR3 is CASSQDRFRGAKDTQYF. DNA for the CDR3: TGCGCCAGCAGCCAAGATCGTTTTCGGGGGGCCAAGGATACGCAGTATTTT.

In its sample, this clonotype was seen a few times. The chain uses TRBV28 and TRBJ2-7, with a possible D match to TRBD1 (5 bases). This CDR3 comprises 15 residues. V was clipped by 4 bases and J by 1 base, with 14 bases between them. Germline V CDR1 and CDR2: MDHEN, SYDVKM. For the CDR3, the DNA is TGTGCCAGCAGTTGGGGCAAGACGATTTCCTACGAGCAGTACTTC. It yields the protein CASSWGKTISYEQYF.

This clonotype was seen a few times. The rearrangement joins TRBV7-2 to TRBJ2-5; TRBD1 aligns across 7 bases. The CDR3 is made up of 14 amino acids. Trimming removed 6 bases from V and 4 bases from J; junction bases left unmatched: 8. Germline-derived CDR1 and CDR2 are SGHTA and FQGNSA. This chain's CDR3 is CASRTTGAGETQYF. The CDR3 DNA sequence: TGTGCCAGCAGGACAACAGGGGCCGGAGAGACCCAGTACTTC.

This clonotype was picked up a small number of times. V is TRBV6-1 and J is TRBJ1-2; the D gene is possibly TRBD1 (5 bases). CDR3 length: 15 residues. CDR1 and CDR2 (germline): MNHNS, SASEGT. Between the trimmed V and J ends, which lost 3 bases and 4 bases, there was a span of 15 bases. The CDR3 DNA reads as TGTGCCAGCAGTGAGGTTCGGGACGCCCGCTATGGCTACACCTTC. Amino acid sequence: CASSEVRDARYGYTF.

V and J are TRBV9 and TRBJ2-5; 10 bases match TRBD2. Trimming took 3 bases from V and 4 from J; bases not matched to a gene: 6. CDR3 length equals 15 residues. The germline CDR1 and CDR2 sequences are SGDLS and YYNGEE. The CDR3, as DNA: TGTGCCAGCAGCGGGAGCGGGGGGGCCCCAGAGACCCAGTACTTC. This encodes CASSGSGGAPETQYF.

This clonotype appeared a few times. The J gene is TRBJ1-1, the V gene TRBV29-1; tentative D call: TRBD1 (6 bases). V lost 5 bases to trimming and J lost 2 bases, with 15 bases between them. Germline V gene data show CDR1 as SQVTM and CDR2 as ANQGSEA. The CDR3 is made up of 14 amino acids. CDR3 coding DNA: TGCAGCGTTCGGTATCCGGACAGAAACACTGAAGCTTTCTTT. Translating gives CSVRYPDRNTEAFF.

The table lists this clonotype with many counts. J is TRBJ1-2 and V is TRBV7-9; weak D call: TRBD1 (5 bases). Trimming pared 4 bases from V and 8 bases from J, leaving 17 bases between. Germline CDR1 SEHNR, CDR2 FQNEAQ (reference sequence). The CDR3 extends over 14 amino acids. The DNA for the CDR3 is TGTGCCAGCAGCTCGGCGGGAGCCGGGGACGGCTACACCTTC. This encodes CASSSAGAGDGYTF.

The rearrangement uses TRBV12-3 or TRBV12-4 and TRBJ2-7; TRBD2 matches 16 bases. The CDR3 is 15 residues long. V gave up 4 bases and J gave up 4 bases; unmatched junction bases: 1. CDR3 coding DNA: TGTGCCAGCAGTTGGGGACTAGCGGGAGGGTACGAGCAGTACTTC. Translated: CASSWGLAGGYEQYF.

This clonotype was seen a handful of times. The chain couples TRBV19 to TRBJ1-1, with 7 bases matching TRBD1. The J segment lost 4 bases and the V segment lost 6 bases, leaving 8 bases of the junction unmatched. CDR1 and CDR2 (germline): LNHDA, SQIVND (reference sequence). The CDR3 consists of 14 residues. The CDR3 sequence is CASSPPQGSTEAFF. In DNA, the CDR3 is TGTGCCAGTAGCCCGCCACAGGGGTCCACTGAAGCTTTCTTT. The variable domain in full, completed from reference TRBV19 and TRBJ1-1, reads DGGITQSPKYLFRKEGQNVTLSCEQNLNHDAMYWYRQDPGQGLRLIYYSQIVNDFQKGDIAEGYSVSREKKESFPLTVTSAQKNPTAFYLCASSPPQGSTEAFFGQGTRLTVV.

The chain links TRBV15 to TRBJ2-3, with D possibly TRBD2 on 6 matching bases. Germline lookup yields CDR1 LNHNV and CDR2 YYDKDF (reference sequence). The CDR3 length is 14 residues. V lost 6 bases to trimming and J lost 4 bases, with 14 bases between them. CDR3 amino acids: CATRMGGWADTQYF. Here the CDR3 DNA reads TGTGCCACCAGGATGGGGGGTTGGGCAGATACGCAGTATTTT.

The chain has TRBV5-1 and TRBJ2-7, with 12 positions matching TRBD2. The CDR3 is 17 residues long. Germline V CDR1 and CDR2: SGHRS, YFSETQ. Trimming at V came to 6 bases and at J to 4 bases, leaving 14 bases not matched to a gene. CDR3 sequence reads: CASKALAGGPSQYEQYF. DNA of the CDR3: TGCGCCAGCAAAGCGCTAGCGGGAGGGCCCTCACAGTACGAGCAGTACTTC.

Written as DNA, the CDR3 is TGCGCCAGCAGCGGGTGGACAGGGGTTAACTATGGCTACACCTTC. Translated, it gives CASSGWTGVNYGYTF. The chain recombines TRBV5-1 with TRBJ1-2, with TRBD1 matching 9 bases. Trimming cost V 4 bases and J 1 base; bases outside gene matches: 5. Germline V gene lookup returns CDR1 SGHRS and CDR2 YFSETQ. The CDR3 totals 15 residues.

At least ten counts were recorded for this clonotype. This chain links TRBV12-3 or TRBV12-4 with TRBJ2-3, with D unresolved. Trimming left V 3 bases short and J 5 bases short, with 18 bases between. The CDR3 sequence is 16 residues long. As DNA, the CDR3 is TGTGCCAGCAGTTTGTGGCCTCCAGAGATCCGAGATACGCAGTATTTT. Its translation is CASSLWPPEIRDTQYF.

This clonotype was seen at least ten times. The chain links TRBV5-1 to TRBJ1-1, with D uncertain. Germline assignment: CDR1 SGHRS and CDR2 YFSETQ. V gave up 4 bases and J gave up 3 bases, with 10 bases separating them. CDR3 length: 13 residues. The CDR3 spells CASSPPGDTEAFF. CDR3 sequence (DNA): TGCGCCAGCAGCCCCCCTGGGGACACTGAAGCTTTCTTT.

This chain uses TRBV27 with TRBJ2-7; possible D gene TRBD1, 5 bases. Per germline, CDR1 MNHEY and CDR2 SMNVEV (reference sequence). Deletions cut 3 bases from V and 0 bases from J, with 9 bases between. This CDR3 is 14 amino acids long. CDR3 sequence reads: CASSFQGSSYEQYF. Written as DNA, the CDR3 is TGTGCCAGCAGTTTTCAGGGCTCCTCCTACGAGCAGTACTTC.